A single sample is the source of the 30 T cell receptor beta chains below, sequenced in a study of blood T cell repertoires in COVID-19. Using immunoSEQ multiplex PCR, the repertoire was profiled, and TCRdb retains in-frame clones only, with some absent. The sample has about 670,000 clones, 80% to 90% seen once. Sample: peripheral blood. The receptor source for this set is a woman aged 18-30 years with acute or convalescent COVID-19.

This clone appeared a few times. The chain has TRBV6-4 and TRBJ1-4; no firm D call. Germline-derived CDR1 and CDR2 are MRHNA and SNTAGT. V dropped 3 bases and J dropped 4 bases, with 6 bases sitting between them. The CDR3 is 13 residues long. The CDR3 DNA sequence: TGTGCCAGCAGTGAACGGTTTAATGAAAAACTGTTTTTT. This sequence encodes CASSERFNEKLFF.

This chain joins TRBV19 and TRBJ1-2; 9 bases are shared with TRBD1. Unmatched junction bases numbered 7, after V lost 6 bases and J lost 8 bases. This CDR3 region has 13 residues. Germline CDR1 reads LNHDA; CDR2 reads SQIVND (reference sequence). Written as DNA, the CDR3 is TGTGCCAGTAGCATCGACAGGGGGAACGGCTACACCTTC. This encodes CASSIDRGNGYTF. Looking up the rest from reference TRBV19 and TRBJ1-2 gives the full variable domain: DGGITQSPKYLFRKEGQNVTLSCEQNLNHDAMYWYRQDPGQGLRLIYYSQIVNDFQKGDIAEGYSVSREKKESFPLTVTSAQKNPTAFYLCASSIDRGNGYTFGSGTRLTVV.

CDR3 sequence: CASSQDWGQGQPQHF. DNA for the CDR3: TGTGCCAGCAGCCAAGATTGGGGGCAGGGTCAGCCCCAGCATTTT. The chain uses TRBV3-1 (or the pseudogene TRBV3-2) and TRBJ1-5, with a possible D match to TRBD1 (6 bases). CDR1 and CDR2 (germline): LGHDT, YNNKEL (reference sequence). The CDR3 has 15 amino acids. Trimming took 0 bases from V and 6 from J, leaving 12 bases between them.

The chain couples TRBV3-1 (or the pseudogene TRBV3-2) to TRBJ2-3; 8 bases agree with TRBD2. With V trimmed by 0 bases and J by 8 bases, 16 bases remained unmatched. The CDR3 totals 18 residues. Germline CDR1 is LGHDT and CDR2 is YNNKEL (reference sequence). The CDR3 coding sequence is TGTGCCAGCAGCCAAGAAGGAGGCGGGGGGTTCTTCGGAGGTACGCAGTATTTT. Translation gives CASSQEGGGGFFGGTQYF.

The chain combines TRBV24-1 with TRBJ2-1; TRBD1 is a possible D gene (6 bases). The CDR3 consists of 16 residues. V lost 3 bases and J 7 bases, leaving 18 bases between the germline ends. Germline CDR1 and CDR2: KGHDR and SFDVKD. In DNA, the CDR3 is TGTGCCACCAGTGATCGCAGGGTGGTTACAGGGAATGAGCAGTTCTTC. Encoded protein: CATSDRRVVTGNEQFF.

The chain joins TRBV5-1 to TRBJ1-1, with D perhaps matching TRBD1 (6 bases). The CDR3 spans 15 residues. Between the trimmed V and J ends, which lost 4 bases and 11 bases, there was a span of 24 bases. Germline loops: CDR1 SGHRS, CDR2 YFSETQ. CDR3 amino acids: CASSPGTNSFRLAFF. The CDR3 DNA is TGCGCCAGCAGCCCGGGGACAAACTCTTTCCGTCTGGCTTTCTTT.

This clone was picked up a small number of times. The limits of the CDR3 on the DNA are not certain, so only TCRdb's listed CDR3 is given. The chain employs TRBV21-1 and TRBJ1-5; the table assigns TRBD1, which was not confirmed against the DNA. TRBV21-1 corresponds to a pseudogene. A total of 18 residues make up the CDR3, ends included. The CDR3 loop is CASSKAEGVGRGNQPQHF.

The chain links TRBV3-1 (or the pseudogene TRBV3-2) to TRBJ1-2; D is possibly TRBD1 (5 bases). V lost 1 base and J 3 bases, leaving 6 bases between the germline ends. The germline CDR1 and CDR2 sequences are LGHDT and YNNKEL (reference sequence). This CDR3 has 13 amino acids. The CDR3 region is CASSQGRDYGYTF. The CDR3 DNA reads TGTGCCAGCAGCCAAGGCAGGGACTATGGCTACACCTTC.

CDR3 nucleotides: TGTGCCAGCAGTGGACAGGAGACAAGCTCCTATAATTCACCCCTCCACTTT. Translated: CASSGQETSSYNSPLHF. J is TRBJ1-6 and V is TRBV2; tentatively, D is TRBD1 (6 bases). Trimming stripped 4 bases from V and 0 bases from J, with 13 bases between. The CDR3 totals 17 residues. Germline lookup yields CDR1 SNHLY and CDR2 FYNNEI.

The rearrangement links TRBV5-1 to TRBJ2-4, with D hard to call. This CDR3 region has 16 residues. Germline assignment: CDR1 SGHRS and CDR2 YFSETQ. The V end was cut by 0 bases, the J end by 0 bases, with 10 bases between. In nucleotides, the CDR3 is TGCGCCAGCAGCTTGGGAGCTGTACTAGCCAAAAACATTCAGTACTTC. As protein: CASSLGAVLAKNIQYF.

V is TRBV28 and J is TRBJ1-2; the match to TRBD1 covers 10 bases. Germline CDR1 and CDR2: MDHEN and SYDVKM. Trimming cost V 2 bases and J 8 bases; bases outside gene matches: 8. CDR3 length: 15 residues. This chain's CDR3 is CASSLMLGTGEGYTF. Written as DNA, the CDR3 is TGTGCCAGCAGTTTAATGTTAGGGACAGGGGAGGGCTACACCTTC.

This clone was observed a single time. The chain couples TRBV4-1 to TRBJ1-2; D ambiguous. The CDR3 is 16 amino acids. The germline gives CDR1 MGHRA, CDR2 YSYEKL. V was pared by 0 bases and J by 5 bases, with 16 bases between. The CDR3 region is CASSQDASGIRYGYTF. The CDR3, as DNA: TGCGCCAGCAGCCAAGACGCATCCGGGATAAGATATGGCTACACCTTC.

CDR3: CASSPGQYLSGNTIYF. The CDR3 DNA sequence: TGTGCCAGCAGCCCCGGACAGTACCTCTCTGGAAACACCATATATTTT. The chain carries TRBV9 and TRBJ1-3; a possible D gene is TRBD1 (6 bases). V was cut by 4 bases and J by 0 bases, with 14 bases left in between. The CDR3 runs 16 residues. Germline V lookup: CDR1 SGDLS, CDR2 YYNGEE.

The CDR3 DNA follows: TGTGCCAGCAGCGCCCGTCCGGGACAGAACACCGGGGAGCTGTTTTTT. This translates into CASSARPGQNTGELFF. V is TRBV5-4 and J is TRBJ2-2, with a weak D call TRBD1 (6 bases). This CDR3 is 16 amino acids long. V lost 4 bases and J lost 1, with 14 bases in between. Germline CDR1 reads SGHNT; CDR2 reads YYREEE (reference sequence). The whole variable domain, remainder taken from reference TRBV5-4 and TRBJ2-2, is ETGVTQSPTHLIKTRGQQVTLRCSSQSGHNTVSWYQQALGQGPQFIFQYYREEENGRGNFPPRFSGLQFPNYSSELNVNALELDDSALYLCASSARPGQNTGELFFGEGSRLTVL.

The V call is TRBV6-5, the J call TRBJ1-5; the D gene is possibly TRBD1 (5 bases). CDR1 MNHEY and CDR2 SVGAGI come from the germline V gene. CDR3 length: 14 amino acids. The V gene lost 6 bases and the J gene lost 0 bases, with 9 bases spanning the gap. DNA for the CDR3: TGTGCCAGCAGCCTAGACAGTAGCAATCAGCCCCAGCATTTT. It codes for CASSLDSSNQPQHF.

Concerning this clone itself: One junction end does not reproduce the germline sequence, and a read error may be involved. This chain uses TRBV14 with TRBJ1-1; D is uncertain. In germline, CDR1 is SGHDN, CDR2 FVKESK. The CDR3 is 11 amino acids. CDR3 amino acids: CASSTHRTQVF. The CDR3 coding sequence is TGTGCCAGCAGCACCCACCGTACTCAAGTCTTT. The variable domain in full, with the rest retrieved from reference TRBV14 and TRBJ1-1, is EAGVTQFPSHSVIEKGQTVTLRCDPISGHDNLYWYRRVMGKEIKFLLHFVKESKQDESGMPNNRFLAERTGGTYSTLKVQPAELEDSGVYFCASSTHRTQVFGQGTRLTVV.

The chain employs TRBV18 and TRBJ1-2, with D perhaps matching TRBD1 (5 bases). Germline assignment: CDR1 KGHSH and CDR2 LQKENI. The CDR3 contains 13 residues. The V and J ends lost 3 bases and 5 bases respectively, with 10 bases between them. The CDR3 nucleotides are TGTGCCAGCTCACCGACAGAAGAATATGGCTACACCTTC. It specifies CASSPTEEYGYTF.

The V call is TRBV10-3, the J call TRBJ1-2, with D perhaps matching TRBD1 (6 bases). CDR1 and CDR2 (germline): ENHRY, SYGVKD. The CDR3 totals 13 residues. The V and J ends lost 7 bases and 4 bases respectively, with 13 bases between them. The CDR3 loop is CAITQQGPYGYTF. The CDR3 nucleotides read TGTGCCATCACCCAACAGGGCCCCTATGGCTACACCTTC.

The chain combines TRBV30 with TRBJ1-4, with D tentatively TRBD1 (5 bases). CDR3 size: 13 residues. Germline V gives CDR1 GTSNPN, CDR2 SVGIG (reference sequence). Between the trimmed V and J ends, which lost 3 bases and 3 bases, there was a span of 8 bases. CDR3 nucleotides: TGTGCCTGGAGATGGGGGGCTAATGAAAAACTGTTTTTT. It specifies CAWRWGANEKLFF.

The genes are TRBV13 and TRBJ2-7, with D perhaps TRBD1 (5 bases). The CDR3 runs to 11 residues. With 1 base removed from V and 7 bases from J, the gap between germline ends came to 5 bases. CDR1 is PRHDT and CDR2 is FYEKMQ in the germline V gene (reference sequence). Here the CDR3 reads CASSLEGEQYF. The CDR3 DNA sequence: TGTGCCAGCAGCTTAGAGGGGGAGCAGTACTTC.

This sequence joins TRBV4-3 and TRBJ2-1; D unclear. The CDR3 is 13 residues long. The germline V and J ends were trimmed by 0 bases and 7 bases, with 7 bases remaining between them. CDR1 is LGHNA, CDR2 YSLEER, per germline. The CDR3: CASSQDHGNEQFF. CDR3 bases: TGCGCCAGCAGCCAAGATCACGGGAATGAGCAGTTCTTC.

This clone came up once. This rearrangement joins TRBV27 to TRBJ1-4, with D possibly being TRBD1 (5 bases). The CDR3 spans 14 residues. Per germline, CDR1 MNHEY and CDR2 SMNVEV (reference sequence). The germline V and J ends were trimmed by 3 bases and 7 bases, with 12 bases remaining between them. CDR3 in amino acids: CASSLWQGSEKLFF. CDR3 DNA: TGTGCCAGCAGTTTGTGGCAGGGATCTGAAAAACTGTTTTTT.

The chain employs TRBV5-4 and TRBJ1-2; D unclear. V lost 4 bases and J 3 bases, leaving 13 bases between the germline ends. This CDR3 has 14 residues. The germline CDR1 and CDR2 sequences are SGHNT and YYREEE (reference sequence). CDR3 DNA sequence: TGTGCCAGCAGCAAGAGCCTCAATTACTATGGCTACACCTTC. It yields the protein CASSKSLNYYGYTF.

The V and J genes are TRBV15 and TRBJ1-2; no clear D. Germline V lookup: CDR1 LNHNV, CDR2 YYDKDF (reference sequence). CDR3 length: 14 residues. Trimming pared 5 bases from V and 4 bases from J, leaving 14 bases between. This CDR3 reads CATSPRGGIYGYTF. The CDR3 nucleotides read TGTGCCACCAGCCCCCGGGGAGGGATCTATGGCTACACCTTC.

This sequence joins TRBV7-6 and TRBJ2-3; D is uncertain. Trimming removed 1 base at V and 0 bases at J, with 8 bases between. CDR1 is SGHVS and CDR2 is FNYEAQ in the germline V gene. This CDR3 is built from 15 residues. The CDR3 loop reads CASSLGPLSTDTQYF. In DNA form, the CDR3 reads TGTGCCAGCAGCTTAGGGCCCCTGAGCACAGATACGCAGTATTTT.

A word on this clone: The sample holds other DNA sequences that translate to the same CDR3. The chain has TRBV6-1 and TRBJ2-3; D perhaps matches TRBD2 (5 bases). The germline CDR1 and CDR2 sequences are MNHNS and SASEGT. V was clipped by 1 base and J by 3 bases, with 8 bases between them. The CDR3 loop spans 14 amino acids. CDR3 nucleotide sequence: TGTGCCAGCAGTGAAGGTCGGGGAACAGATACGCAGTATTTT. Its protein is CASSEGRGTDTQYF.

This rearrangement joins TRBV4-2 to TRBJ1-4, with 7 bases aligning to TRBD1. Germline V gives CDR1 LGHNA, CDR2 YNFKEQ. Trimming at V came to 4 bases and at J to 4 bases, leaving 6 bases not matched to a gene. The CDR3 consists of 15 residues. The CDR3 loop reads CASSPRQGSNEKLFF. CDR3 coding DNA: TGTGCCAGCAGCCCTCGACAGGGAAGTAATGAAAAACTGTTTTTT.

The gene calls are TRBV6-4 and TRBJ2-1; D perhaps matches TRBD2 (6 bases). The CDR3 has 14 residues. The ends were cut back, 0 bases at V and 5 bases at J, with 8 bases in the middle. CDR1 MRHNA and CDR2 SNTAGT come from the germline V gene. CDR3: CASSDSAGHNEQFF. In nucleotides, the CDR3 is TGTGCCAGCAGTGACTCTGCGGGGCACAATGAGCAGTTCTTC.

The count of this clone is one. The V call is TRBV7-9, the J call TRBJ1-1; 7 bases map to TRBD1. Germline V lookup: CDR1 SEHNR, CDR2 FQNEAQ (reference sequence). The J segment lost 3 bases and the V segment lost 5 bases, leaving 9 bases of the junction unmatched. CDR3 length equals 15 residues. CDR3 amino acids: CASSGRQGVDTEAFF. CDR3 DNA sequence: TGTGCCAGCAGCGGAAGACAGGGAGTGGACACTGAAGCTTTCTTT.

The chain uses TRBV11-1 and TRBJ1-1; maybe TRBD1 (6 bases). Deletions cut 0 bases from V and 1 base from J, with 9 bases between. The CDR3 sequence is 15 residues long. Germline assignment: CDR1 SGHAT and CDR2 FQDESV (reference sequence). DNA for the CDR3: TGTGCCAGCAGCTTAGCGCCGACAGGGAACACTGAAGCTTTCTTT. It codes for CASSLAPTGNTEAFF.